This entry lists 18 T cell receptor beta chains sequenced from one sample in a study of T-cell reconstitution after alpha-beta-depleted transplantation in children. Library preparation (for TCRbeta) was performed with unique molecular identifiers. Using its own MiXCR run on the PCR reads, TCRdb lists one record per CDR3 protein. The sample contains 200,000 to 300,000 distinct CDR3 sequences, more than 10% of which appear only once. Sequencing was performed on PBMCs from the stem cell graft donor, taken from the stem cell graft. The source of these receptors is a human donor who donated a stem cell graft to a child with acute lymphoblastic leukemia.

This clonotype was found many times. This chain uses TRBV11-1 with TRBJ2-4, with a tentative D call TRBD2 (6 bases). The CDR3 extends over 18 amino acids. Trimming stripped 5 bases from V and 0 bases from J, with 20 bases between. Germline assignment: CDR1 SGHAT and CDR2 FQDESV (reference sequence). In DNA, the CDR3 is TGTGCCAGCAGCCCAACGGGGGAGCGCGCTATAGCCAAAAACATTCAGTACTTC. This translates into CASSPTGERAIAKNIQYF.

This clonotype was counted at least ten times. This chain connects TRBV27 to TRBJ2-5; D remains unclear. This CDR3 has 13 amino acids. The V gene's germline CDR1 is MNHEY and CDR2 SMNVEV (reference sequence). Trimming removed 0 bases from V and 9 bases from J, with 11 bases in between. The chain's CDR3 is CASSLSVRSPQYF. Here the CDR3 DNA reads TGTGCCAGCAGTTTATCGGTACGGTCCCCCCAGTACTTC.

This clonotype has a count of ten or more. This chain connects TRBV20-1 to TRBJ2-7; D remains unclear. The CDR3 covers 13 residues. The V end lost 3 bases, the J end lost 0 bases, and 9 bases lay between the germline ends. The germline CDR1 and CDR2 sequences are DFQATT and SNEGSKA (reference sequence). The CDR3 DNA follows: TGCAGTGCTAGGGACCTAGGCTCCTACGAGCAGTACTTC. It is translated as CSARDLGSYEQYF.

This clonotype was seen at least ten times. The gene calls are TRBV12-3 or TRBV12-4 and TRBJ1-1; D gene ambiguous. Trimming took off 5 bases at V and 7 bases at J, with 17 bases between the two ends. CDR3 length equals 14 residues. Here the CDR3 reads CASSATDSTGEAFF. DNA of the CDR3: TGTGCCAGCAGTGCAACGGACTCCACGGGTGAAGCTTTCTTT.

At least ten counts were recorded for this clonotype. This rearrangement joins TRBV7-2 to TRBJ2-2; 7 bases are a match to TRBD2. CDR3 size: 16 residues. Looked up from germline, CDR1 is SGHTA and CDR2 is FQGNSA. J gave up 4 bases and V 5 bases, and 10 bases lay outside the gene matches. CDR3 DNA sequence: TGTGCCAGCAGCCCCCGGGGCGCGGGAGTCACCGGGGAGCTGTTTTTT. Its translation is CASSPRGAGVTGELFF.

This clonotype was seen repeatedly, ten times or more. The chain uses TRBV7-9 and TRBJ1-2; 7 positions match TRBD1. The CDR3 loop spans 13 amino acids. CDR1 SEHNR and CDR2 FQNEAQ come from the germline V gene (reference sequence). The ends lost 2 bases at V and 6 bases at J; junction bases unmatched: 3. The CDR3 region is CASSLRQGDGYTF. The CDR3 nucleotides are TGTGCCAGCAGCTTAAGGCAGGGGGATGGCTACACCTTC. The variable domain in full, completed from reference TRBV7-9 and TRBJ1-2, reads DTGVSQNPRHKITKRGQNVTFRCDPISEHNRLYWYRQTLGQGPEFLTYFQNEAQLEKSRLLSDRFSAERPKGSFSTLEIQRTEQGDSAMYLCASSLRQGDGYTFGSGTRLTVV.

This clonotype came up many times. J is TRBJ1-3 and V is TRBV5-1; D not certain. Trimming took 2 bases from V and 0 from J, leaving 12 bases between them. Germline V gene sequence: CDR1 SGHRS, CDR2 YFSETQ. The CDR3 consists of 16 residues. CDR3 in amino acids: CASSLSAGSSGNTIYF. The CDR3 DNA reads TGCGCCAGCAGCTTATCGGCAGGATCCTCTGGAAACACCATATATTTT.

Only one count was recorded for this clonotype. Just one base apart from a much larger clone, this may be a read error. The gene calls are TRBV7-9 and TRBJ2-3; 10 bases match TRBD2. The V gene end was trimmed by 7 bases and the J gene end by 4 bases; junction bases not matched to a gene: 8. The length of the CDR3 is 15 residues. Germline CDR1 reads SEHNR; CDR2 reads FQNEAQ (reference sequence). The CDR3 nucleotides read TGTGCCAGCACCAAAAGCGGGAGGGGAGCAGATACGCAGTATTTT. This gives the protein CASTKSGRGADTQYF.

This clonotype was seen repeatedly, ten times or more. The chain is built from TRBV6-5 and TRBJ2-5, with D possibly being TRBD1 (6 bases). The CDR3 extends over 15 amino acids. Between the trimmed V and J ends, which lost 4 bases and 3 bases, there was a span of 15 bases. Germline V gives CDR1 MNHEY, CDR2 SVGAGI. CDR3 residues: CASSSIGQNKETQYF. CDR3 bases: TGTGCCAGCAGTTCTATAGGACAGAATAAAGAGACCCAGTACTTC.

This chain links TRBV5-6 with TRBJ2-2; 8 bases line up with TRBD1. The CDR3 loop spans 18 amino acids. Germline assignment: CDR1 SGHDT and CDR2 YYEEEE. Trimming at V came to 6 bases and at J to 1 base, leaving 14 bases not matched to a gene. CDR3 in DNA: TGTGCCAGCACCCGCGGACAGGGCTCGGGTTGGAACACCGGGGAGCTGTTTTTT. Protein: CASTRGQGSGWNTGELFF.

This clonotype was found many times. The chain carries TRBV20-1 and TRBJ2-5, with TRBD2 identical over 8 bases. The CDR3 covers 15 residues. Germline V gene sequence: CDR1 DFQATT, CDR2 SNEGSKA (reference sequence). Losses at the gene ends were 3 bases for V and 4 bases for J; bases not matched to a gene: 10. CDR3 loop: CSARKSGGGIETQYF. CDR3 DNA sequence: TGCAGTGCTAGGAAAAGCGGGGGAGGTATAGAGACCCAGTACTTC.

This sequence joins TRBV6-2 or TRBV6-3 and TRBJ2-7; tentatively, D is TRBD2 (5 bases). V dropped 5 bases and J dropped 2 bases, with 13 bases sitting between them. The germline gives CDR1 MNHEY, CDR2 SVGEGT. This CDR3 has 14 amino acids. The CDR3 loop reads CASSPLAGPYEQYF. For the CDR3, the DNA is TGTGCCAGCAGTCCTCTAGCCGGCCCCTACGAGCAGTACTTC.

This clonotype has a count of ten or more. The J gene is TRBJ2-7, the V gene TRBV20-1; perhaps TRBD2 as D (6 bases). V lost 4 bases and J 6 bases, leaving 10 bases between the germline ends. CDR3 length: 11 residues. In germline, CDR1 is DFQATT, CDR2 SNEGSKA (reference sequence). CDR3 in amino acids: CSANRDSEQYF. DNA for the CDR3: TGCAGTGCTAACCGGGACTCCGAGCAGTACTTC.

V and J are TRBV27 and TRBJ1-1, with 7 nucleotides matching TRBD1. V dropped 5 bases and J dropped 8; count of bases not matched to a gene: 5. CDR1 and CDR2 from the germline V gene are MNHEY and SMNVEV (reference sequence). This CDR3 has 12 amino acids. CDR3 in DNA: TGTGCCAGCAGTCCTCGGACAGGCGAAGCTTTCTTT. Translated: CASSPRTGEAFF.

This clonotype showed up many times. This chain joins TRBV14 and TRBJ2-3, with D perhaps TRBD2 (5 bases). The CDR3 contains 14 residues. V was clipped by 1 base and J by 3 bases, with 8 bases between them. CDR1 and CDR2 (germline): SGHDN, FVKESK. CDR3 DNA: TGTGCCAGCAGCCAAGGAGAGGGAACAGATACGCAGTATTTT. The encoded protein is CASSQGEGTDTQYF.

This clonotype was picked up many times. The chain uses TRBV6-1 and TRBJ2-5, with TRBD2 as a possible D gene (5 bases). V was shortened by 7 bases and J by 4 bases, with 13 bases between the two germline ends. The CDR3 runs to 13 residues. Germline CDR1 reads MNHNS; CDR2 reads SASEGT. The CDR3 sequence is CASTGWGRETQYF. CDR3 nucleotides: TGTGCCAGCACGGGGTGGGGAAGAGAGACCCAGTACTTC.

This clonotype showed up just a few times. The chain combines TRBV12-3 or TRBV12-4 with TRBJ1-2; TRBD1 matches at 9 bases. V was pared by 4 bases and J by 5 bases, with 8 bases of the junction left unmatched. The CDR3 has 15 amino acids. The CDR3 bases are TGTGCCAGCAGTTCCCTACAGGGGGCTTGGTATGGCTACACCTTC. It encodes CASSSLQGAWYGYTF.

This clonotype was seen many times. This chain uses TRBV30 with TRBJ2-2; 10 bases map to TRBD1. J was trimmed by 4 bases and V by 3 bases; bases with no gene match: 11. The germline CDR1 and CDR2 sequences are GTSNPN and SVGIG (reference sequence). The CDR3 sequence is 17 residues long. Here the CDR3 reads CAWSQDRGLMGTGELFF. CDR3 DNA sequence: TGTGCCTGGAGCCAGGACAGGGGGTTAATGGGCACCGGGGAGCTGTTTTTT.